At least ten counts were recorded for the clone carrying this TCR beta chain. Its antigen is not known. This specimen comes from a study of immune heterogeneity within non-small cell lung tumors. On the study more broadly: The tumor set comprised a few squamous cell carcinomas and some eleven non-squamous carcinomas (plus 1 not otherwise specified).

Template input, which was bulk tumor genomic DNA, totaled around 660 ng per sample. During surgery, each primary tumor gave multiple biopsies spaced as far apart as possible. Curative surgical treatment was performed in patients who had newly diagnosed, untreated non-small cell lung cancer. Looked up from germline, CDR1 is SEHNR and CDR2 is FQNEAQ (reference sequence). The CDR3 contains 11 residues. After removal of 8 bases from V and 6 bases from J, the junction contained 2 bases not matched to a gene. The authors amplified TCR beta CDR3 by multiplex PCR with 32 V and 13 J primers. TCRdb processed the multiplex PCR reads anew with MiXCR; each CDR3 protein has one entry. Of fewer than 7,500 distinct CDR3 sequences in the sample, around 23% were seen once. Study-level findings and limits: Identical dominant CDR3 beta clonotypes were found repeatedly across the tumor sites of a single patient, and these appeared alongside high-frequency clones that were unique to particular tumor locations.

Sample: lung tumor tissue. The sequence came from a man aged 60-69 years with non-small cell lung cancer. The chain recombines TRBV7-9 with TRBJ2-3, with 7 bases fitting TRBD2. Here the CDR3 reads CASGLGDTQYF. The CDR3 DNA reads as TGTGCCAGCGGACTAGGCGATACGCAGTATTTT.